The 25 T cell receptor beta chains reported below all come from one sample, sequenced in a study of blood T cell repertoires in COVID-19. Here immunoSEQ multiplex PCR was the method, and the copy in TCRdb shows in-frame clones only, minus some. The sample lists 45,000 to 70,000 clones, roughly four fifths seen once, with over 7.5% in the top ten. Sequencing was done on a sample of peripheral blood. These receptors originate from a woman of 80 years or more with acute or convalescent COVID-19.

The DNA for the CDR3 is TGTGCCACCAGTGATTTCGGACAGGGTTTTGATGGCTACACCTTC. It encodes CATSDFGQGFDGYTF. The V gene is TRBV24-1, the J gene TRBJ1-2; the match to TRBD1 covers 8 bases. CDR1 is KGHDR and CDR2 is SFDVKD in the germline V gene. This CDR3 is built from 15 residues. V shed 1 base and J 6 bases; nucleotides not matched to a gene: 6.

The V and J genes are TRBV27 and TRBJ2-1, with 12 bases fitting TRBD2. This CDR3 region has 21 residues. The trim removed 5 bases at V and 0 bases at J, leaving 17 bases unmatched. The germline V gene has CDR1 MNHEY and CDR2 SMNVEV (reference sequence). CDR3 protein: CASSHPAGPRLAGDSYNEQFF. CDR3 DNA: TGTGCCAGCAGTCACCCGGCGGGACCAAGACTAGCGGGGGACTCCTACAATGAGCAGTTCTTC.

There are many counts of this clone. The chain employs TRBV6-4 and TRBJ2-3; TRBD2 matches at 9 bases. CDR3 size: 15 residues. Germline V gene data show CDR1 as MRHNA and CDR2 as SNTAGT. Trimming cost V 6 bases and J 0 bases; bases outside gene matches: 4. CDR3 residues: CASSQTSGSTDTQYF. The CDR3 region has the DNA TGTGCCAGCAGCCAAACTAGCGGGAGCACAGATACGCAGTATTTT.

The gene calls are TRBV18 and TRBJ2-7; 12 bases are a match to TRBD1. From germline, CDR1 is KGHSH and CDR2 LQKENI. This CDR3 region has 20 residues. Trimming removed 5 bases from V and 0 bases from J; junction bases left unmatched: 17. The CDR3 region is CASSKRGTGGLREASYEQYF. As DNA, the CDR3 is TGTGCCAGCTCAAAGCGGGGGACAGGGGGCTTGAGGGAGGCCTCCTACGAGCAGTACTTC.

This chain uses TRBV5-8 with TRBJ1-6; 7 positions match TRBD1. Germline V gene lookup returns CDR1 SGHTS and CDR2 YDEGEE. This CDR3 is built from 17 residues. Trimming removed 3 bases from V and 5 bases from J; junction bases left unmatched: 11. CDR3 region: CASSSTSGTANNSPLHF. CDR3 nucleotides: TGTGCCAGCAGCTCCACCTCGGGGACAGCGAATAATTCACCCCTCCACTTT.

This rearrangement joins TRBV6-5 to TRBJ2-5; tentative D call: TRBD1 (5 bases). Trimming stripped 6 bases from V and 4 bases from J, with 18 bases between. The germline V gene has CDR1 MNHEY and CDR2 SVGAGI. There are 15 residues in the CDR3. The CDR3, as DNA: TGTGCCAGCAGCCAACGTCTCCAGGGTCGAGAGACCCAGTACTTC. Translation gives CASSQRLQGRETQYF.

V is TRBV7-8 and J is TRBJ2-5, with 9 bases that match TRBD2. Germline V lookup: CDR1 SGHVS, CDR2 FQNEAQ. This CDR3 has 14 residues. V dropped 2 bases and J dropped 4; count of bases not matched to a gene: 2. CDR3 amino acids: CASSLNSGRETQYF. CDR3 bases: TGTGCCAGCAGCTTAAATAGCGGGAGAGAGACCCAGTACTTC.

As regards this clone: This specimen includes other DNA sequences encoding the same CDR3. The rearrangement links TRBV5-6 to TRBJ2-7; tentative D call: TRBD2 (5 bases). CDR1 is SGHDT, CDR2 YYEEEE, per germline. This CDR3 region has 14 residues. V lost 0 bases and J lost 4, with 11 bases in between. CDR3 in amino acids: CASSLGGSSYEQYF. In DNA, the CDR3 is TGTGCCAGCAGCTTGGGTGGGAGCTCTTACGAGCAGTACTTC.

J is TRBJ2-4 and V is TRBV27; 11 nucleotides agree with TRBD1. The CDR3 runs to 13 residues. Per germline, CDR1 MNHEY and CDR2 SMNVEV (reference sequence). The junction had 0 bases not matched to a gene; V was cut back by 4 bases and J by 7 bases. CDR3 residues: CASSWDRGNIQYF. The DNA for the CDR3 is TGTGCCAGCAGTTGGGACAGGGGGAACATTCAGTACTTC.

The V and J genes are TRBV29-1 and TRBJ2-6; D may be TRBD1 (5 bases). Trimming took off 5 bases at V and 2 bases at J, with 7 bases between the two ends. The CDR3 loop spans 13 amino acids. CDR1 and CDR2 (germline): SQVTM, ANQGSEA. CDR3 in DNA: TGCAGCGTTTCAGGGACTGGGGCCAACGTCCTGACTTTC. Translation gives CSVSGTGANVLTF.

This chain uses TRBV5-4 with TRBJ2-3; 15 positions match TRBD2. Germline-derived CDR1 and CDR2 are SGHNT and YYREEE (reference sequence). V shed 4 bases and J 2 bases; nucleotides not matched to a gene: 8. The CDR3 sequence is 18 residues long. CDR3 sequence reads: CASSQRGLAGGTTDTQYF. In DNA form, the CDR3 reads TGTGCCAGCAGCCAGCGAGGACTAGCGGGGGGGACCACAGATACGCAGTATTTT.

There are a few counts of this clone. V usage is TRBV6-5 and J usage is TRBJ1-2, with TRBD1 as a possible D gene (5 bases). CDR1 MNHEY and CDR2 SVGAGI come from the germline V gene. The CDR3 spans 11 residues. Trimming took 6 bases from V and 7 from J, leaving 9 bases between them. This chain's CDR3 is CASRGRGGYTF. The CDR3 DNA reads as TGTGCCAGCAGGGGGCGCGGTGGCTACACCTTC.

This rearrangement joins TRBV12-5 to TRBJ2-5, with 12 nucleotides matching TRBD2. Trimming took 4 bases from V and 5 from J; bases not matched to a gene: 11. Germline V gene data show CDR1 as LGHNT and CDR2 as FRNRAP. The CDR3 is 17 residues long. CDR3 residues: CASGSRDGLAGRETQYF. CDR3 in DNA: TGTGCTAGTGGTTCCCGCGACGGACTAGCGGGACGGGAGACCCAGTACTTC.

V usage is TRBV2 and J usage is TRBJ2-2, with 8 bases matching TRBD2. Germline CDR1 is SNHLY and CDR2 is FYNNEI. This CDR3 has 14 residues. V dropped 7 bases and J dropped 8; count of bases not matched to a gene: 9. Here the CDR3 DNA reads TGTGCCAGCACCCTCGGACTAGCCGGTGGGGAGCTGTTTTTT. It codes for CASTLGLAGGELFF.

As DNA, the CDR3 is TGTGCCAGCAGCTTGGTCAGCATGAGGGGGACTGAAGCTTTCTTT. Residues: CASSLVSMRGTEAFF. J is TRBJ1-1 and V is TRBV5-6; D may be TRBD1 (6 bases). Germline V CDR1 and CDR2: SGHDT, YYEEEE. The CDR3 loop spans 15 amino acids. Trimming left V 0 bases short and J 5 bases short, with 14 bases between.

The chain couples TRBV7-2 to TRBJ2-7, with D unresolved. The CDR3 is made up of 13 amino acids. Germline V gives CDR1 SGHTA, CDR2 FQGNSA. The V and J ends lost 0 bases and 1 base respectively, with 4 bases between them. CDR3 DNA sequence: TGTGCCAGCAGCTTAGCCCGGTCCTACGAGCAGTACTTC. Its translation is CASSLARSYEQYF.

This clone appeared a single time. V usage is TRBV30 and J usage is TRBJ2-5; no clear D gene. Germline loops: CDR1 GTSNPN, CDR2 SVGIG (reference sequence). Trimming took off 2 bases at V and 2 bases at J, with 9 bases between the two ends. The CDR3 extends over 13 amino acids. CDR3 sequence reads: CAWSKTVQETQYF. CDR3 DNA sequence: TGTGCCTGGAGTAAGACTGTACAAGAGACCCAGTACTTC.

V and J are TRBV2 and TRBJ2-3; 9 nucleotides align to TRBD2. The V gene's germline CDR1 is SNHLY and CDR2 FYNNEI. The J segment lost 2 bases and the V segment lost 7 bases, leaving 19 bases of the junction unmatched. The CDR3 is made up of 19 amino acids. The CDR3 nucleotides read TGTGCCAGCACCGGGGGGCTTGGGGTAGCGGGGGCCCCCACAGATACGCAGTATTTT. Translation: CASTGGLGVAGAPTDTQYF.

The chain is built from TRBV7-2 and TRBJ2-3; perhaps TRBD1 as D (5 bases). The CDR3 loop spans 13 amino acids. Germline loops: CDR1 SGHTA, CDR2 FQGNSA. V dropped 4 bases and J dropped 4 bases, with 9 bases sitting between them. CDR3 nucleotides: TGTGCCAGCAGCTGGGGCCGTGCAGATACGCAGTATTTT. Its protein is CASSWGRADTQYF. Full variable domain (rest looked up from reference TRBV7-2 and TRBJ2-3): GAGVSQSPSNKVTEKGKDVELRCDPISGHTALYWYRQSLGQGLEFLIYFQGNSAPDKSGLPSDRFSAERTGGSVSTLTIQRTQQEDSAVYLCASSWGRADTQYFGPGTRLTVL.

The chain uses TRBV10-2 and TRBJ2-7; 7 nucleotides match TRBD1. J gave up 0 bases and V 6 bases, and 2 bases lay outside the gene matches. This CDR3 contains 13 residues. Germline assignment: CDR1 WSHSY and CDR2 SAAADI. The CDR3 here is CASSRDSSYEQYF. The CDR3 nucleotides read TGCGCCAGCAGCCGGGACAGCTCCTACGAGCAGTACTTC.

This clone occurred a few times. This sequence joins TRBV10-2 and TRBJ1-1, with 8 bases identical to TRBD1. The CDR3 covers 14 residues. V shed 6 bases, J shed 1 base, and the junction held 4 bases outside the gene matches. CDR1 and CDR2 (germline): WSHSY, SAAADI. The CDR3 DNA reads TGCGCCAGCAGGGCAGGGACAGGGAACACTGAAGCTTTCTTT. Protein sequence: CASRAGTGNTEAFF.

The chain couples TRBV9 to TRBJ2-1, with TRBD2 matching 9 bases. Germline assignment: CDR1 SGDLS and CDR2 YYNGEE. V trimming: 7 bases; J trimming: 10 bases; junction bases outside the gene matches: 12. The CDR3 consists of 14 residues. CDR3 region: CASSTAGGPREQFF. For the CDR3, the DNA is TGTGCCAGCTCAACGGCGGGAGGGCCGCGGGAGCAGTTCTTC. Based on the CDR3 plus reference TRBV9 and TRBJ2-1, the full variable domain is DSGVTQTPKHLITATGQRVTLRCSPRSGDLSVYWYQQSLDQGLQFLIQYYNGEERAKGNILERFSAQQFPDLHSELNLSSLELGDSALYFCASSTAGGPREQFFGPGTRLTVL.

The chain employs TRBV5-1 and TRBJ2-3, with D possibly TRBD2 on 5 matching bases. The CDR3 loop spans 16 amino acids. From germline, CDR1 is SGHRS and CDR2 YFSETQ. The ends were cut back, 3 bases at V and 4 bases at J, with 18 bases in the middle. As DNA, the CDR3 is TGCGCCAGCAGCTCCGGGTCCCGGGGAAGTTCAGATACGCAGTATTTT. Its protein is CASSSGSRGSSDTQYF.

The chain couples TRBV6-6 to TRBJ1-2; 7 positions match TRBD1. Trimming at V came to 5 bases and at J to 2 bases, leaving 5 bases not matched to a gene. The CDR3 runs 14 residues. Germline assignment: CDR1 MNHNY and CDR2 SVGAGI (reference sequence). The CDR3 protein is CASSRDSHNYGYTF. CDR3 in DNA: TGTGCCAGCAGTAGGGACAGCCACAACTATGGCTACACCTTC.

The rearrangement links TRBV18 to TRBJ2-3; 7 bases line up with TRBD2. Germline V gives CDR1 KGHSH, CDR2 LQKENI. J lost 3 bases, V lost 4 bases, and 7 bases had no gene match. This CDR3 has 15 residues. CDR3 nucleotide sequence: TGTGCCAGCTCACTCGGACTAGTTATTACAGATACGCAGTATTTT. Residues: CASSLGLVITDTQYF.